The present T cell receptor (beta chain) was sequenced within a study of response to subunit inactivated influenza vaccine. Regarding the study as a whole: Every seasonal influenza vaccination brings in few new T cells, the authors suggested.

A single record per CDR3 protein comes from TCRdb applying MiXCR to the RT-PCR reads. The repertoire includes about 190,000 distinct CDR3 sequences, 13% to 15% of them detected once, and under 30% sits in the top ten. The CDR3 extends over 15 amino acids. The V end was cut by 3 bases, the J end by 0 bases, with 12 bases between. This clonotype was counted a few times. Its antigen is undetermined. The starting material was CD8+ T cells sorted from PBMCs, obtained less than 6 days after vaccination. The source is a man in his fifties who received an inactivated influenza vaccine. The V gene is TRBV12-3 or TRBV12-4, the J gene TRBJ2-7, with D maybe TRBD1 (6 bases). Here the CDR3 reads CASSFPGTTSYEQYF. Here the CDR3 DNA reads TGTGCCAGCAGTTTCCCCGGGACAACCTCCTACGAGCAGTACTTC.